Below are 22 T cell receptor beta chains sequenced from a single sample in a study of HIV-infected patients and healthy controls. Whole blood was used without fractionation, so all unsorted peripheral T cells were included. Alpha and beta constant-region primers primed reverse transcription of about 0.5 ug RNA. Using multiplexing indices, alpha and beta chain libraries were generated apart by chain-specific third strand synthesis. MiXCR, run by TCRdb on the 5' RACE reads, gives a single entry per CDR3 protein. The sample contains about 13,000 distinct CDR3 sequences, 7.5% to 10% of which appear only once. The source material was blood. All receptors come from an adult in good health.

This sequence joins TRBV19 and TRBJ1-1; D is possibly TRBD1 (6 bases). The germline V gene encodes CDR1 LNHDA and CDR2 SQIVND (reference sequence). V was clipped by 3 bases and J by 3 bases, with 8 bases between them. CDR3 length: 13 residues. This CDR3 is CASSIRGDTEAFF. The CDR3, as DNA: TGTGCCAGTAGTATTAGGGGGGACACTGAAGCTTTCTTT.

The sample holds a few counts of this clonotype. The chain is built from TRBV19 and TRBJ1-2, with 7 nucleotides matching TRBD1. CDR1 and CDR2 from the germline V gene are LNHDA and SQIVND (reference sequence). V lost 3 bases, J lost 6 bases, and 4 bases stayed unmatched. The length of the CDR3 is 13 residues. The CDR3 sequence: CASSITDRDGYTF. For the CDR3, the DNA is TGTGCCAGTAGTATCACCGACAGGGATGGCTACACCTTC.

This clonotype was seen ten or more times. The chain recombines TRBV25-1 with TRBJ1-2, with TRBD1 matching 7 bases. CDR3 size: 14 residues. Germline V gene data show CDR1 as MGHDK and CDR2 as SYGVNS. V dropped 6 bases and J dropped 2; count of bases not matched to a gene: 6. CDR3 in DNA: TGTGCCAGCAGCGGACAGGCGATAAACTATGGCTACACCTTC. Amino acid sequence: CASSGQAINYGYTF.

This clonotype has a count of ten or more. This chain joins TRBV6-2 or TRBV6-3 and TRBJ2-7; 10 bases agree with TRBD1. The CDR3 consists of 15 residues. V gave up 6 bases and J gave up 2 bases; unmatched junction bases: 7. CDR1 and CDR2 from the germline V gene are MNHEY and SVGEGT. CDR3 sequence (DNA): TGTGCCAGCAGGACCGGGACAGGGGCCGCCTACGAGCAGTACTTC. It is translated as CASRTGTGAAYEQYF.

In its sample, this clonotype is medium-sized. The V and J genes are TRBV10-3 and TRBJ2-3; 9 bases fit TRBD2. This CDR3 has 15 amino acids. CDR1 and CDR2 (germline): ENHRY, SYGVKD. The trim removed 5 bases at V and 2 bases at J, leaving 5 bases unmatched. The CDR3 protein is CAISTAGGHTDTQYF. The DNA of the CDR3 is TGTGCCATCAGTACAGCGGGGGGACACACAGATACGCAGTATTTT.

This clonotype came up many times. CDR3 coding DNA: TGTGCCAGCAGCGTGGATGGAGCCTACGAGCAGTACTTC. It codes for CASSVDGAYEQYF. The chain has TRBV9 and TRBJ2-7; D call uncertain. Germline values: CDR1 SGDLS, CDR2 YYNGEE. V lost 2 bases to trimming and J lost 2 bases, with 8 bases between them. The CDR3 has 13 amino acids.

This clonotype was counted ten times or more. This rearrangement joins TRBV12-3 or TRBV12-4 to TRBJ1-2, with a weak D call TRBD1 (6 bases). Trimming stripped 2 bases from V and 8 bases from J, with 15 bases between. The CDR3 covers 14 residues. The CDR3 bases are TGTGCCAGCAGTTTATCCCAACAGGGCGACGGCTACACCTTC. Its translation is CASSLSQQGDGYTF.

The chain recombines TRBV7-2 with TRBJ2-7; the match to TRBD1 covers 9 bases. V lost 2 bases to trimming and J lost 5 bases; unmatched junction nucleotides: 10. In germline, CDR1 is SGHTA, CDR2 FQGNSA. CDR3 length: 16 residues. CDR3 residues: CASSLRTGTGSNEQYF. DNA for the CDR3: TGTGCCAGCAGCTTAAGGACCGGGACAGGGAGCAACGAGCAGTACTTC.

This clonotype was picked up many times. The chain links TRBV6-6 to TRBJ1-2; no reliable D call. With 0 bases removed from V and 3 bases from J, the gap between germline ends came to 11 bases. The germline V gene has CDR1 MNHNY and CDR2 SVGAGI (reference sequence). The length of the CDR3 is 15 residues. The CDR3 DNA is TGTGCCAGCAGTTACTCTCCCCAGCGGGACTATGGCTACACCTTC. It codes for CASSYSPQRDYGYTF.

A remark on this clonotype: This may be a read error, as it is one base from a much larger clone. The chain has TRBV18 and TRBJ2-1; tentative D call: TRBD2 (5 bases). Germline CDR1 reads KGHSH; CDR2 reads LQKENI. The CDR3 runs 13 residues. Trimming cost V 5 bases and J 12 bases, with 17 bases left between them. The CDR3 sequence: CASSDYGWKRQFF. The DNA of the CDR3 is TGTGCCAGCTCAGACTACGGATGGAAGCGGCAGTTCTTC. Full variable domain (missing parts from reference TRBV18 and TRBJ2-1): NAGVMQNPRHLVRRRGQEARLRCSPMKGHSHVYWYRQLPEEGLKFMVYLQKENIIDESGMPKERFSAEFPKEGPSILRIQQVVRGDSAAYFCASSDYGWKRQFFGPGTRLTVL.

By sample fraction, this clonotype is medium-sized (0.01 to 0.1%). The chain combines TRBV6-5 with TRBJ1-1, with D uncertain. Germline CDR1 reads MNHEY; CDR2 reads SVGAGI. V was clipped by 6 bases and J by 4 bases, with 12 bases between them. The CDR3 is 13 amino acids. In DNA form, the CDR3 reads TGTGCCAGCAGCTTTACAGCCCGCACTGAAGCTTTCTTT. The encoded protein is CASSFTARTEAFF.

This clonotype was recorded many times. The CDR3 sequence: CASRTGGSYGYTF. The CDR3 nucleotides read TGTGCCAGCAGGACAGGGGGCAGCTATGGCTACACCTTC. The chain employs TRBV21-1 and TRBJ1-2; no check of the table's D call, TRBD1, against the DNA was made. TRBV21-1 is assigned pseudogene status. The CDR3 runs 13 residues.

This clonotype is medium-sized in the sample. The J gene is TRBJ1-1, the V gene TRBV6-6, with a tentative D call TRBD1 (5 bases). Germline V gene lookup returns CDR1 MNHNY and CDR2 SVGAGI (reference sequence). This CDR3 is built from 12 residues. Trimming left V 7 bases short and J 11 bases short, with 17 bases between. In nucleotides, the CDR3 is TGTGCCAGCAACTACGGGACTGAAGATGCTTTCTTT. The encoded protein is CASNYGTEDAFF.

The sample holds many counts of this clonotype. V usage is TRBV12-3 or TRBV12-4 and J usage is TRBJ2-3, with 7 bases fitting TRBD2. Trimming took 4 bases from V and 1 from J; bases not matched to a gene: 5. This CDR3 has 15 amino acids. The CDR3 loop is CASSSREEGTDTQYF. The DNA for the CDR3 is TGTGCCAGCAGTTCTCGGGAGGAGGGCACAGATACGCAGTATTTT.

This clonotype is deemed medium-sized. The chain is built from TRBV7-3 and TRBJ2-7; weak D call: TRBD2 (6 bases). Trimming pared 5 bases from V and 3 bases from J, leaving 11 bases between. CDR1 and CDR2 (germline): SGHTA, FQGTGA. This CDR3 region has 13 residues. This chain's CDR3 is CASSPPGSYEQYF. CDR3 DNA: TGTGCCAGCAGCCCTCCCGGGAGCTACGAGCAGTACTTC.

The chain carries TRBV4-1 and TRBJ1-5, with a tentative D call TRBD1 (5 bases). V gave up 0 bases and J gave up 6 bases, with 12 bases separating them. Looked up from germline, CDR1 is MGHRA and CDR2 is YSYEKL. CDR3 size: 15 residues. CDR3 DNA sequence: TGCGCCAGCAGCCAAGATCGGGGGATGGGTCAGCCCCAGCATTTT. It translates to CASSQDRGMGQPQHF.

This clonotype is judged medium-sized (0.01 to 0.1%). The chain has TRBV20-1 and TRBJ2-2; tentatively, D is TRBD1 (6 bases). V was trimmed by 3 bases and J by 3 bases, leaving 14 bases between them. This CDR3 region has 15 residues. Germline CDR1 and CDR2: DFQATT and SNEGSKA (reference sequence). The CDR3 protein is CSARDSGADTGELFF. CDR3 in DNA: TGCAGTGCTAGGGACTCAGGGGCGGACACCGGGGAGCTGTTTTTT.

This clonotype was detected only once. This clone may be a read error of a much larger clone one base away. This rearrangement joins TRBV7-9 to TRBJ2-2, with D possibly being TRBD2 (5 bases). CDR3 length: 12 residues. In germline, CDR1 is SEHNR, CDR2 FQNEAQ (reference sequence). This CDR3 reads CASSPIPGKLFF. The CDR3 coding sequence is TGTGCCAGCAGCCCCATCCCCGGGAAGCTGTTTTTT.

This rearrangement joins TRBV5-4 to TRBJ2-1; no reliable D call. CDR1 is SGHNT, CDR2 YYREEE, per germline (reference sequence). This CDR3 has 14 amino acids. Trimming shortened V by 4 bases and J by 6 bases, and 14 bases separated the two germline ends. The CDR3 reads CASSATLGPNEQFF. CDR3 DNA sequence: TGTGCCAGCAGCGCGACCCTAGGTCCCAATGAGCAGTTCTTC.

By sample fraction, this clonotype is medium-sized. The chain uses TRBV5-4 and TRBJ2-7; possible D gene TRBD1, 6 bases. Trimming shortened V by 3 bases and J by 8 bases, and 18 bases separated the two germline ends. Germline CDR1 reads SGHNT; CDR2 reads YYREEE (reference sequence). The CDR3 sequence is 14 residues long. The CDR3: CASSSPGTRIKQYF. The CDR3 region has the DNA TGTGCCAGCAGCTCGCCCGGGACAAGGATAAAGCAGTACTTC.

Of note for this clonotype: A read error may be the cause here, since a much bigger clone is one base away. The CDR3 loop reads CRVVTKGTNYGYTF. CDR3 nucleotides: TGCAGAGTTGTAACTAAGGGAACTAACTATGGCTACACCTTC. V gene TRBV29-1 combines with J gene TRBJ1-2; D unresolved. Per germline, CDR1 SQVTM and CDR2 ANQGSEA. The CDR3 is 14 residues long.

This clonotype was picked up many times. The rearrangement links TRBV6-5 to TRBJ2-3, with 9 positions matching TRBD2. V shed 6 bases, J shed 2 bases, and the junction held 6 bases outside the gene matches. The CDR3 contains 15 residues. Germline-derived CDR1 and CDR2 are MNHEY and SVGAGI. CDR3 region: CASRRTSGPTDTQYF. CDR3 in DNA: TGTGCCAGCAGAAGAACTAGCGGGCCCACAGATACGCAGTATTTT.